The 12 T cell receptor beta chains reported below all come from one sample, sequenced in a study of beta chain features in type 1 diabetes. Overall study results and limits: Moderate but significant shortening of TCRB CDR3s was recorded in all four CD4+ subsets from Type 1 diabetes patients.

cDNA synthesis used the whole RNA isolate, giving expressed TCRB sequences. The method was immunoSEQ multiplex PCR; TCRdb's version includes in-frame clones alone and lacks a portion of them. The sample consists of some 250,000 clones, approximately 11% of them appearing once. These receptors have no known antigen. The sequenced sample was naive CD4+ T cells from blood. All receptors come from a man aged 30-40 years with type 1 diabetes.

This clone has a handful of counts. The gene calls are TRBV7-9 and TRBJ2-3, with 8 bases matching TRBD2. The junction had 9 bases not matched to a gene; V was cut back by 5 bases and J by 2 bases. The CDR3 spans 16 residues. Germline V gene lookup returns CDR1 SEHNR and CDR2 FQNEAQ (reference sequence). CDR3 protein: CASSAGGDSYTDTQYF. As DNA, the CDR3 is TGTGCCAGCAGCGCGGGGGGTGACAGTTACACAGATACGCAGTATTTT.

The CDR3 region is CASSPRAGSSNQPQHF. In DNA, the CDR3 is TGTGCCAGCTCACCACGGGCAGGAAGCAGCAATCAGCCCCAGCATTTT. The rearrangement links TRBV18 to TRBJ1-5; no firm D call. Germline lookup yields CDR1 KGHSH and CDR2 LQKENI. The CDR3 runs to 16 residues. The ends were cut back, 1 base at V and 1 base at J, with 11 bases in the middle.

CDR3: CASSANEEQFF. For the CDR3, the DNA is TGCGCCAGCAGCGCCAACGAGGAGCAGTTCTTC. The chain employs TRBV5-1 and TRBJ2-1; D not certain. The germline V gene encodes CDR1 SGHRS and CDR2 YFSETQ. CDR3 length: 11 residues. V was clipped by 4 bases and J by 10 bases, with 9 bases between them. The full variable domain, in which reference TRBV5-1 and TRBJ2-1 provide the parts outside the CDR3, is KAGVTQTPRYLIKTRGQQVTLSCSPISGHRSVSWYQQTPGQGLQFLFEYFSETQRNKGNFPGRFSGRQFSNSRSEMNVSTLELGDSALYLCASSANEEQFFGPGTRLTVL.

The V gene is TRBV10-3, the J gene TRBJ1-3; a possible D gene is TRBD1 (6 bases). The CDR3 is made up of 12 amino acids. V was trimmed by 0 bases and J by 16 bases, leaving 13 bases between them. Germline V gives CDR1 ENHRY, CDR2 SYGVKD. CDR3 nucleotide sequence: TGTGCCATCAGTGAGTCAGCTGGACAGAGCTATTTT. Translating it yields CAISESAGQSYF.

This clone appeared a few times. The rearrangement uses TRBV27 and TRBJ2-3; possible D gene TRBD2, 6 bases. The CDR3 extends over 13 amino acids. The V end lost 5 bases, the J end lost 4 bases, and 10 bases lay between the germline ends. The germline CDR1 and CDR2 sequences are MNHEY and SMNVEV (reference sequence). The chain's CDR3 is CASSLRRADTQYF. The DNA of the CDR3 is TGTGCCAGCAGTCTCCGGAGGGCAGATACGCAGTATTTT.

This clone was seen more than once but under ten times. The chain combines TRBV7-2 with TRBJ2-1; D is perhaps TRBD2 (5 bases). Trimming removed 7 bases at V and 4 bases at J, with 11 bases between. Germline V gives CDR1 SGHTA, CDR2 FQGNSA. The CDR3 is made up of 13 amino acids. The chain's CDR3 is CASTWRRYNEQFF. CDR3 DNA: TGTGCCAGCACCTGGAGGCGGTACAATGAGCAGTTCTTC. The variable domain in full, with the rest retrieved from reference TRBV7-2 and TRBJ2-1, is GAGVSQSPSNKVTEKGKDVELRCDPISGHTALYWYRQSLGQGLEFLIYFQGNSAPDKSGLPSDRFSAERTGGSVSTLTIQRTQQEDSAVYLCASTWRRYNEQFFGPGTRLTVL.

This clone turned up a few times. The rearrangement uses TRBV5-1 and TRBJ2-1, with 7 nucleotides matching TRBD1. The CDR3 length is 14 residues. CDR1 and CDR2 (germline): SGHRS, YFSETQ. V dropped 4 bases and J dropped 8; count of bases not matched to a gene: 9. This chain's CDR3 is CASSLGQAMDEQFF. Written as DNA, the CDR3 is TGCGCCAGCAGCCTCGGACAGGCAATGGATGAGCAGTTCTTC.

This clone was seen a few times. V and J are TRBV4-3 and TRBJ1-1; D is undetermined. The CDR3 totals 14 residues. CDR1 and CDR2 from the germline V gene are LGHNA and YSLEER. The germline V and J ends were trimmed by 4 bases and 0 bases, with 9 bases remaining between them. The DNA of the CDR3 is TGCGCCAGCAGCCTAATTCGTATGAACACTGAAGCTTTCTTT. Translation: CASSLIRMNTEAFF.

This clone was recorded a few times. CDR3 region: CASSPRTAYEQYF. As DNA, the CDR3 is TGTGCCAGCTCACCAAGGACAGCCTACGAGCAGTACTTC. V is TRBV18 and J is TRBJ2-7, with a tentative D call TRBD1 (6 bases). CDR3 length equals 13 residues. The germline V and J ends were trimmed by 2 bases and 2 bases, with 7 bases remaining between them. Germline V gene lookup returns CDR1 KGHSH and CDR2 LQKENI.

Only a few counts were recorded for this clone. CDR3 amino acids: CASSVSSVVNTGELFF. In DNA form, the CDR3 reads TGTGCCAGCAGCGTGTCATCAGTTGTAAACACCGGGGAGCTGTTTTTT. The J gene is TRBJ2-2, the V gene TRBV9; the D is unclear. The CDR3 extends over 16 amino acids. Deletions cut 2 bases from V and 2 bases from J, with 13 bases between. Germline-derived CDR1 and CDR2 are SGDLS and YYNGEE. Full variable domain (remainder filled in from reference TRBV9 and TRBJ2-2): DSGVTQTPKHLITATGQRVTLRCSPRSGDLSVYWYQQSLDQGLQFLIQYYNGEERAKGNILERFSAQQFPDLHSELNLSSLELGDSALYFCASSVSSVVNTGELFFGEGSRLTVL.

V usage is TRBV7-2 and J usage is TRBJ1-5, with D unclear. Trimming left V 5 bases short and J 7 bases short, with 21 bases between. CDR1 and CDR2 from the germline V gene are SGHTA and FQGNSA. The CDR3 has 16 residues. The chain's CDR3 is CASSNRQGLVVQPQHF. For the CDR3, the DNA is TGTGCCAGCAGCAATAGGCAAGGTCTAGTGGTACAGCCCCAGCATTTT.

The table lists this clone with a few counts. V usage is TRBV19 and J usage is TRBJ2-2; possibly TRBD2 for D (6 bases). The germline gives CDR1 LNHDA, CDR2 SQIVND (reference sequence). With 10 bases removed from V and 2 bases from J, the gap between germline ends came to 14 bases. The CDR3 totals 14 residues. The CDR3 region has the DNA TGTGCCATCTCCGGGACTTACAACACCGGGGAGCTGTTTTTT. Its protein is CAISGTYNTGELFF.